This T cell receptor beta chain was sequenced for a study of OX40 agonist ivuxolimab in advanced cancers. The V segment lost 4 bases and the J segment 2 bases; nucleotides outside the gene matches: 6. The CDR3 has 15 residues. Germline assignment: CDR1 SGHTS and CDR2 YDEGEE. In its sample, this clone was seen once. Researchers took blood at baseline, on cycle 4 day 1, and on cycle 7 day 1. TCRdb's copy holds only in-frame clones and misses some; the assay was immunoSEQ multiplex PCR. Counted here are 80,000 or so clones, roughly 87% occurring once; the ten biggest clones make up about 1.8%. The TCR originated in an adult with an advanced solid tumor such as melanoma, head and neck, liver or kidney cancer. The J gene is TRBJ2-3, the V gene TRBV5-8; 8 positions agree with TRBD1. The sample in question was CD4+ or CD8+ T cells sorted from blood, obtained in a trial of the OX40 agonist ivuxolimab. The CDR3 DNA sequence: TGTGCCAGCAGCCCTGGGACAGGCTACACAGATACGCAGTATTTT. This codes for CASSPGTGYTDTQYF.